This T cell receptor beta chain was recovered during a study of cytomegalovirus exposure and HLA in healthy donors. To note about this clone: An end of the junction differs from the germline gene, which may be a read error.

Per the germline V gene, CDR1 is SEHNR and CDR2 is FQNEAQ (reference sequence). The CDR3 sequence is 16 residues long. Use of 60 Vbeta and 13 Jbeta primers characterized the PCR. Authors' data handling: The count from a later analysis was about 80 million unique TCR beta chains, roughly 11 million of them shared. Generated by immunoSEQ multiplex PCR, the TCRdb table keeps only in-frame clones and is missing some. The DNA was the basis for D and trimming; V, J and clone size are from that table. The sample shows roughly 250,000 clones, under 90% of them seen only once. What was sequenced was PBMCs. The receptor comes from a girl under 10 years old in good health and CMV-seronegative. The V and J genes are TRBV7-9 and TRBJ1-4, with 7 bases aligning to TRBD1. CDR3 DNA: TGTTCCAGCAGCCCAACCGGGGGACAGCGGAATGAAAAACTGTTTTTT. This encodes CSSSPTGGQRNEKLFF.